This T cell receptor (beta chain) was sequenced during a study of OX40 agonist ivuxolimab in advanced cancers. About the research overall: Partial responses were achieved by three patients, of whom one had hepatocellular carcinoma and two had cutaneous melanoma.

Here immunoSEQ multiplex PCR was the method, and the copy in TCRdb shows in-frame clones only, minus some. Found here are more than 75,000 clones, around 83% of them singletons; the top ten hold 0.2% to 0.25%. CDR3 length: 13 residues. Trimming cost V 4 bases and J 4 bases, with 10 bases left between them. CDR1 is SGHTA and CDR2 is FQGNSA in the germline V gene. This TCR came from an adult with an advanced solid tumor such as melanoma, head and neck, liver or kidney cancer. The genes are TRBV7-2 and TRBJ2-5; no clear D. The source was CD4+ or CD8+ T cells sorted from blood, collected in a trial of the OX40 agonist ivuxolimab. The chain's CDR3 is CASSSRVRETQYF. The CDR3 DNA follows: TGTGCCAGCAGCTCACGGGTGAGAGAGACCCAGTACTTC.